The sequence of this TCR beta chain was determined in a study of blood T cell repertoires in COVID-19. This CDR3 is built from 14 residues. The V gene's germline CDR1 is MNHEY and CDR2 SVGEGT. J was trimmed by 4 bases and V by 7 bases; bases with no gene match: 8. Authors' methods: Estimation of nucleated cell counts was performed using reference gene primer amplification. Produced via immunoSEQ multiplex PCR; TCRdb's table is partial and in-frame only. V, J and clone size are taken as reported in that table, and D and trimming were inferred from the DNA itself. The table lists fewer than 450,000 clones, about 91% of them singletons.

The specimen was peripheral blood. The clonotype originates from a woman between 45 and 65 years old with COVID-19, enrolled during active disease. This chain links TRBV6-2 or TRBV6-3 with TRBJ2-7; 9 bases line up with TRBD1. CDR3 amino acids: CASIPHGQGYEQYF. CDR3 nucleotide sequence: TGTGCCAGCATCCCACATGGACAGGGGTACGAGCAGTACTTC.